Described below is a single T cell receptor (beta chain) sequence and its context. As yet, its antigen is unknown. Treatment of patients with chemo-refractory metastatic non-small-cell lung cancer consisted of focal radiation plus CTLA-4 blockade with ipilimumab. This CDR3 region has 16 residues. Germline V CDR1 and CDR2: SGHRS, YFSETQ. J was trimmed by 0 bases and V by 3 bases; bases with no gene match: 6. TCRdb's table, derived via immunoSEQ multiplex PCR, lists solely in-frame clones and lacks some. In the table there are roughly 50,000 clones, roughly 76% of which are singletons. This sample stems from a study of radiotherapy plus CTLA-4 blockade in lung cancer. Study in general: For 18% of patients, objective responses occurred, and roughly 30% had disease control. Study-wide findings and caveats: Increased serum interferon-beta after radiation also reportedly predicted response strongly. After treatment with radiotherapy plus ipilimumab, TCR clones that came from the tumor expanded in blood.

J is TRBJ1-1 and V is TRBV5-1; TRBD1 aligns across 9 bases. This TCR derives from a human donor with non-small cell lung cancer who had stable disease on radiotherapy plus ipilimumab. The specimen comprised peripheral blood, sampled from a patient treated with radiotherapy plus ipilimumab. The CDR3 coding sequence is TGCGCCAGCAGCTGGGGAACAGGGGGCTTGAACACTGAAGCTTTCTTT. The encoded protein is CASSWGTGGLNTEAFF.